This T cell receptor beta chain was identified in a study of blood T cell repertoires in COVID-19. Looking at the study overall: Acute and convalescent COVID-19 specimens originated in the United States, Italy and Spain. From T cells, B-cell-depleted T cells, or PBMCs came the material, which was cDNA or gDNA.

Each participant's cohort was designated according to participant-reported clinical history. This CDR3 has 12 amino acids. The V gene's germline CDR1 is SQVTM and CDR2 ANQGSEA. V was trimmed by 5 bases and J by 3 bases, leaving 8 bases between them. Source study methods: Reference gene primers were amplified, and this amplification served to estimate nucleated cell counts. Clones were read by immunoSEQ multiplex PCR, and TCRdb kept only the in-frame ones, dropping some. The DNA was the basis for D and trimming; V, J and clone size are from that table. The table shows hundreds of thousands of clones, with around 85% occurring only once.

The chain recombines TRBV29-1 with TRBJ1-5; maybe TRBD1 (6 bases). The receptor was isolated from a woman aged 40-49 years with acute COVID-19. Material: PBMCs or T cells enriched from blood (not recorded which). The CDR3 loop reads CSVRTDNQPQHF. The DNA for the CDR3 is TGCAGCGTTAGGACAGACAATCAGCCCCAGCATTTT.